The present entry profiles one T cell receptor beta chain with its context. The method was immunoSEQ multiplex PCR; TCRdb's version includes in-frame clones alone and lacks a portion of them. The sample lists about 120,000 clones, approximately 88% occurring once. Trimming cost V 7 bases and J 4 bases; bases outside gene matches: 12. CDR3 length: 16 residues. Germline V gene data show CDR1 as MNHEY and CDR2 as SMNVEV (reference sequence). The sample comes from a study of control samples from healthy donors and cancer patients. The chain is built from TRBV27 and TRBJ2-1, with 8 positions matching TRBD2. The origin of this receptor is a man in his forties in good health. What was sequenced was blood. CDR3: CASTLYGGAKYNEQFF. The CDR3 DNA reads TGTGCCAGCACCCTTTACGGGGGGGCGAAATACAATGAGCAGTTCTTC.